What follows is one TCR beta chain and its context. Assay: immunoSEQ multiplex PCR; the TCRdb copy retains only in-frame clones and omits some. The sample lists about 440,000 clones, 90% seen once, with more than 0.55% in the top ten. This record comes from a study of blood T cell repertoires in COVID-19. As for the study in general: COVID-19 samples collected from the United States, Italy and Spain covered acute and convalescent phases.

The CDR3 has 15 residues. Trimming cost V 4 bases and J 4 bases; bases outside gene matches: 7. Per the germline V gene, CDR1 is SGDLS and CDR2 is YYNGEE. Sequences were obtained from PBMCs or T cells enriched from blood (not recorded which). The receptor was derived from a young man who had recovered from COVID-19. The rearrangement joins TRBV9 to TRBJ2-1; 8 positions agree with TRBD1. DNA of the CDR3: TGTGCCAGCAGCCGAGGACAGGGTCGGTACAATGAGCAGTTCTTC. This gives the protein CASSRGQGRYNEQFF. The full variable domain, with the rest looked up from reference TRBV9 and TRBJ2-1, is DSGVTQTPKHLITATGQRVTLRCSPRSGDLSVYWYQQSLDQGLQFLIQYYNGEERAKGNILERFSAQQFPDLHSELNLSSLELGDSALYFCASSRGQGRYNEQFFGPGTRLTVL.